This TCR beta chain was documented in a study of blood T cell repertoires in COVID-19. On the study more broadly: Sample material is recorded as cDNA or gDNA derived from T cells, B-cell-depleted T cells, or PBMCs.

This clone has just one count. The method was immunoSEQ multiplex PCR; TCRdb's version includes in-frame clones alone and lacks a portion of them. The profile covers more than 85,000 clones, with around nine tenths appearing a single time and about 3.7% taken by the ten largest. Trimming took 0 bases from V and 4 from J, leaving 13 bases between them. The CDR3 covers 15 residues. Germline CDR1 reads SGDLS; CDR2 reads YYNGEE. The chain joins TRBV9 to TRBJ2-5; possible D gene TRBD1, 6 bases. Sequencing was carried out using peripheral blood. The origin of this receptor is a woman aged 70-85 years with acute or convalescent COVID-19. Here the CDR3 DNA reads TGTGCCAGCAGCGTAGCGGGACACTGGGGAGAGACCCAGTACTTC. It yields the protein CASSVAGHWGETQYF. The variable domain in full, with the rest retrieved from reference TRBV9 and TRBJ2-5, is DSGVTQTPKHLITATGQRVTLRCSPRSGDLSVYWYQQSLDQGLQFLIQYYNGEERAKGNILERFSAQQFPDLHSELNLSSLELGDSALYFCASSVAGHWGETQYFGPGTRLLVL.